One and the same sample provided the 16 T cell receptor beta chains below, sequenced in a study of molecular identifiers for immune sequencing clone quantification. TCRdb redid the calling of the PCR reads with MiXCR, one entry per CDR3 protein. The repertoire holds 45,000 to 60,000 distinct CDR3 sequences, with about a third as singletons. Material for sequencing was naive CD8+ T cells from blood, with Jurkat cell RNA spiked in. Subset given: FACS-sorted CD8+CD4-CCR7+CD45RA+ naive T cells. The receptors were gathered from a human donor in good health. Some libraries in this study had Jurkat cell RNA spiked in.

This clonotype was seen a handful of times. The V and J genes are TRBV4-1 and TRBJ1-1; D gene uncertain. The ends were cut back, 2 bases at V and 7 bases at J, with 14 bases in the middle. The V gene's germline CDR1 is MGHRA and CDR2 YSYEKL. The CDR3 extends over 14 amino acids. The CDR3 nucleotides read TGCGCCAGCAGCCAAATCGGGAGCAGGTTTGAAGCTTTCTTT. As protein: CASSQIGSRFEAFF.

This clonotype has more than one count but fewer than ten. This chain uses TRBV7-9 with TRBJ1-2; D is unclear. The V and J ends lost 1 base and 1 base respectively, with 7 bases between them. CDR1 is SEHNR, CDR2 FQNEAQ, per germline (reference sequence). The CDR3 is made up of 14 amino acids. The CDR3 here is CASSLVSYNYGYTF. In nucleotides, the CDR3 is TGTGCCAGCAGCTTAGTTAGCTATAACTATGGCTACACCTTC.

The chain is built from TRBV28 and TRBJ2-1, with D possibly TRBD2 on 5 matching bases. This CDR3 comprises 15 residues. CDR1 MDHEN and CDR2 SYDVKM come from the germline V gene. V shed 5 bases and J shed 4 bases, with 15 bases lying between them. The CDR3 loop reads CASSLNGISYNEQFF. CDR3 sequence (DNA): TGTGCCAGCAGTCTTAACGGGATCTCGTACAATGAGCAGTTCTTC.

Details on this clonotype: This could be a read error, since a much larger clone is one nucleotide away. The chain has TRBV15 and TRBJ1-1; D is ambiguous. CDR3 length equals 13 residues. The germline V gene encodes CDR1 LNHNV and CDR2 YYDKDF (reference sequence). The CDR3 loop is CATSTYKNTGAFF. The CDR3 DNA reads TGTGCCACCAGCACCTACAAGAACACTGGAGCTTTCTTT.

This clonotype appeared many times. The chain uses TRBV11-2 and TRBJ1-1; D uncertain. The CDR3 totals 14 residues. The V gene lost 0 bases and the J gene lost 7 bases, with 12 bases spanning the gap. Germline V gene sequence: CDR1 SGHAT, CDR2 FQNNGV. Here the CDR3 reads CASSLDLGSGEAFF. The CDR3 bases are TGTGCCAGCAGCTTAGATTTGGGGTCGGGTGAAGCTTTCTTT.

V is TRBV13 and J is TRBJ2-2; possible D gene TRBD1, 6 bases. Trimming stripped 7 bases from V and 0 bases from J, with 9 bases between. Germline V gene lookup returns CDR1 PRHDT and CDR2 FYEKMQ (reference sequence). The CDR3 length is 14 residues. The CDR3 here is CASTGVSNTGELFF. The CDR3 bases are TGTGCCAGCACAGGGGTTTCGAACACCGGGGAGCTGTTTTTT.

This clonotype has at least ten counts. The chain joins TRBV4-3 to TRBJ2-3, with 12 bases aligning to TRBD2. Germline lookup yields CDR1 LGHNA and CDR2 YSLEER. CDR3 length equals 16 residues. V was pared by 1 base and J by 2 bases, with 1 base of the junction left unmatched. The DNA for the CDR3 is TGCGCCAGCAGCCAAGGGACTAGCGGGACCACAGATACGCAGTATTTT. The encoded protein is CASSQGTSGTTDTQYF.

This clonotype has ten or more counts. The V and J genes are TRBV29-1 and TRBJ2-1; D is ambiguous. Per germline, CDR1 SQVTM and CDR2 ANQGSEA. The CDR3 runs 12 residues. The V end was cut by 7 bases, the J end by 8 bases, with 15 bases between. In nucleotides, the CDR3 is TGCAGCGCCGTTCGGCCCGCGGATGAGCAGTTCTTC. Amino acids: CSAVRPADEQFF.

On this clonotype: A much larger clone lies a single base off, so this may be a read error. This CDR3 fails to terminate in the conserved phenylalanine or tryptophan, so it likely reflects a read error. The chain employs TRBV6-2 or TRBV6-3 and TRBJ1-5; D is perhaps TRBD1 (6 bases). The length of the CDR3 is 14 residues. V was clipped by 4 bases and J by 5 bases, with 12 bases between them. The germline V gene has CDR1 MNHEY and CDR2 SVGEGT. DNA of the CDR3: TGTGCCAGCAGTTTTACAGGGAGCCATCAGCCCCAGCATCTT. It yields the protein CASSFTGSHQPQHL.

The chain carries TRBV19 and TRBJ1-1; D is ambiguous. The CDR3 sequence is 11 residues long. Germline V gene lookup returns CDR1 LNHDA and CDR2 SQIVND (reference sequence). Trimming shortened V by 5 bases and J by 9 bases, and 10 bases separated the two germline ends. The CDR3 nucleotides read TGTGCCAGTAGTGGAACGGCTCAAGCTTTCTTT. It encodes CASSGTAQAFF.

On this clonotype: No conserved phenylalanine or tryptophan is present at the end of the CDR3, so a read error is the likely explanation. The chain is built from TRBV28 and TRBJ2-7, with D perhaps matching TRBD1 or TRBD2 (5 bases each). The CDR3 runs 16 residues. Trimming removed 3 bases at V and 0 bases at J, with 15 bases between. Germline lookup yields CDR1 MDHEN and CDR2 SYDVKM. The CDR3 spells CASSLDPGRSSYEQYL. CDR3 DNA: TGTGCCAGCAGTTTGGATCCGGGACGGAGCTCCTACGAGCAGTACCTC.

This clonotype is labeled as medium-sized. This chain uses TRBV29-1 with TRBJ2-7; perhaps TRBD2 as D (5 bases). Germline V gene sequence: CDR1 SQVTM, CDR2 ANQGSEA. Between the trimmed V and J ends, which lost 3 bases and 7 bases, there was a span of 7 bases. This CDR3 is built from 10 residues. The CDR3 nucleotides read TGCAGCGTTGAGTCGGGGGAGCAGTACTTC. Protein sequence: CSVESGEQYF.

Of note for this clonotype: Given a much more abundant clone one base away, this may be a read error. V usage is TRBV6-5 and J usage is TRBJ2-3, with unresolved D. Trimming took off 6 bases at V and 10 bases at J, with 11 bases between the two ends. Germline loops: CDR1 MNHEY, CDR2 SVGAGI. This CDR3 comprises 11 residues. The CDR3 region is CASRLATSQYF. DNA of the CDR3: TGTGCCAGCAGATTGGCGACATCGCAGTATTTT.

This clonotype was seen a handful of times. The CDR3 loop is CASSLAVTGLSTDTQYF. The DNA for the CDR3 is TGTGCCAGCAGTTTAGCTGTTACAGGACTTAGCACAGATACGCAGTATTTT. The chain recombines TRBV28 with TRBJ2-3; the D gene could be TRBD1 or TRBD2 (5 bases each). The germline V gene has CDR1 MDHEN and CDR2 SYDVKM. The CDR3 sequence is 17 residues long. V was cut by 2 bases and J by 0 bases, with 15 bases left in between.

The rearrangement links TRBV6-5 to TRBJ2-2, with D possibly TRBD1 on 5 matching bases. The CDR3 loop spans 16 amino acids. Per germline, CDR1 MNHEY and CDR2 SVGAGI. V lost 0 bases to trimming and J lost 9 bases, with 17 bases between them. CDR3 residues: CASSYSPWQGGRELFF. The DNA for the CDR3 is TGTGCCAGCAGTTACTCCCCCTGGCAGGGTGGTAGGGAGCTGTTTTTT.

The chain combines TRBV13 with TRBJ2-2, with 9 bases identical to TRBD2. Germline CDR1 and CDR2: PRHDT and FYEKMQ (reference sequence). This CDR3 has 15 amino acids. V lost 5 bases and J lost 5; bases outside the gene matches: 6. The CDR3 region is CASSIIAGETGELFF. DNA for the CDR3: TGTGCCAGCAGCATCATAGCGGGAGAGACCGGGGAGCTGTTTTTT.